The T cell receptor (beta chain) under discussion was sequenced for a study of T cell responses to AZD1222 COVID-19 vaccine. Study results and caveats: Donors were mostly white British, more females; clonal diversity possibly underestimated. Only a handful of AZD1222 recipients, five to seven in all, had baseline seropositivity.

With respect to this clone: As yet, its antigen is unknown.

This table comes from immunoSEQ multiplex PCR, and its TCRdb copy is limited to in-frame clones, with some not included. The sample includes fewer than 150,000 clones, 80% to 95% of them seen just once. This CDR3 has 14 amino acids. Germline CDR1 MDHEN, CDR2 SYDVKM. V shed 6 bases, J shed 3 bases, and the junction held 7 bases outside the gene matches. V is TRBV28 and J is TRBJ2-7; 8 nucleotides agree with TRBD1. The receptor was derived from an adult who received the AZD1222 COVID-19 vaccine. The input for sequencing was peripheral blood, taken 28 days after the second AZD1222 dose. This chain's CDR3 is CASSWTGTNYEQYF. CDR3 bases: TGTGCCAGCAGCTGGACAGGGACGAACTACGAGCAGTACTTC.